This TCR beta chain was captured by sequencing in a study of response to subunit inactivated influenza vaccine. TCRdb passed the RT-PCR reads through MiXCR, listing each CDR3 protein once. The sample shows roughly 550,000 distinct CDR3 sequences, approximately 22% of them seen only once. This CDR3 has 13 residues. Deletions cut 3 bases from V and 2 bases from J, with 7 bases between. The germline V gene has CDR1 KGHSH and CDR2 LQKENI. This clonotype was recorded once. The same specimen was also included in a second study, on T cells expressing NK-cell markers. That publication notes: The authors generated TCR beta cDNA through 5'RACE template switching with UMIs. It was sorted CD3+CD56+NKG2C+, CD3+CD56+NKG2C- and CD3+CD56-NKG2C+ T cells that supplied the TCR beta repertoires. In a group of 5 or 6 donors, dominant NKG2C+ clonotypes represented roughly 1.0-8% of CD8+ T cells.

This sample comprised CD4+ T cells sorted from PBMCs, obtained approximately 13 days after vaccination. The chain uses TRBV18 and TRBJ2-5; D gene uncertain. The clonotype was recovered from a man in his forties or fifties who received an inactivated influenza vaccine. CDR3 protein: CASSPEVQETQYF. The CDR3 nucleotides read TGTGCCAGCTCACCCGAGGTTCAAGAGACCCAGTACTTC.